These 29 T cell receptor beta chains came from one sample sequenced in a study of shared clonotypes between healthy human individuals (dated by TCRdb to 2020 to 2022). The method was the immunoSEQ multiplex PCR assay. Not all clones reach the TCRdb copy of this immuneACCESS table, which keeps in-frame sequences only. Checked studies attribute under half of the gap to unresolved V genes and leave the rest unexplained. This sample is represented by fewer than 2.5 million clones; approximately 93% of them were singletons. The top ten clonotypes cover about 0.39% of the sample. The sequencing sample was made of naive CD4+ T cells from PBMCs. Reading the label with the study, this specimen's cell subset or site is: CD45RA+ positively selected. These receptors all stem from a man between 18 and 29 years old in good health. Some clones in this sample may be carry-over from other donors' samples.

The V and J genes are TRBV5-1 and TRBJ2-5; D tentatively fits TRBD1 or TRBD2 (6 bases each). CDR3 length: 16 residues. V lost 4 bases and J 2 bases, leaving 18 bases between the germline ends. Looked up from germline, CDR1 is SGHRS and CDR2 is YFSETQ. CDR3 protein: CASSNPRGRLQETQYF. Here the CDR3 DNA reads TGCGCCAGCAGCAACCCCCGGGGGCGACTTCAAGAGACCCAGTACTTC.

The CDR3 bases are TGTGCCAGCAGCGTAGTTGGAGCGGGAGTAGATACGCAGTATTTT. This translates into CASSVVGAGVDTQYF. The J gene is TRBJ2-3, the V gene TRBV9; 8 bases fit TRBD2. After removal of 0 bases from V and 5 bases from J, the junction contained 5 bases not matched to a gene. The CDR3 is 15 residues long. The germline V gene has CDR1 SGDLS and CDR2 YYNGEE.

The chain links TRBV28 to TRBJ2-7; D might be TRBD1 (6 bases). CDR3 size: 16 residues. Per the germline V gene, CDR1 is MDHEN and CDR2 is SYDVKM. V was shortened by 4 bases and J by 6 bases, with 22 bases between the two germline ends. CDR3 amino acids: CASSSTGFGMATEQYF. For the CDR3, the DNA is TGTGCCAGCAGTTCAACAGGGTTCGGGATGGCTACCGAGCAGTACTTC.

The chain is built from TRBV7-8 and TRBJ2-1, with TRBD2 matching over 7 bases. The V and J ends lost 1 base and 2 bases, in that order; junction bases with no gene match: 5. Germline V gene data show CDR1 as SGHVS and CDR2 as FQNEAQ. The CDR3 consists of 16 residues. CDR3 nucleotides: TGTGCCAGCAGCTTAGGGTGGGGAGGGACCTACAATGAGCAGTTCTTC. Its protein is CASSLGWGGTYNEQFF.

V gene TRBV6-1 combines with J gene TRBJ1-2, with TRBD1 as a possible D gene (5 bases). V was cut by 8 bases and J by 2 bases, with 15 bases left in between. Germline V gene sequence: CDR1 MNHNS, CDR2 SASEGT. This CDR3 has 14 amino acids. Written as DNA, the CDR3 is TGTGCCAGCCTGGCTAGTGGGGGGAACTATGGCTACACCTTC. It is translated as CASLASGGNYGYTF.

The rearrangement joins TRBV7-3 to TRBJ1-1; D unresolved. Germline values: CDR1 SGHTA, CDR2 FQGTGA. This CDR3 contains 13 residues. V shed 2 bases and J shed 6 bases, with 10 bases lying between them. The CDR3, as DNA: TGTGCCAGCAGCTTAGGGCAGTTTGCTGAAGCTTTCTTT. Protein: CASSLGQFAEAFF.

The V gene is TRBV20-1, the J gene TRBJ2-7; D is undetermined. Trimming removed 7 bases at V and 6 bases at J, with 10 bases between. This CDR3 spans 10 amino acids. Germline V gives CDR1 DFQATT, CDR2 SNEGSKA (reference sequence). CDR3 sequence reads: CSVQRFEQYF. CDR3 in DNA: TGCAGTGTCCAACGCTTCGAGCAGTACTTC.

A few counts support this clone. This chain's CDR3 is CASSEVNYGYTF. CDR3 sequence (DNA): TGTGCCAGCAGTGAGGTTAACTATGGCTACACCTTC. This chain joins TRBV6-1 and TRBJ1-2; no firm D call. CDR3 length equals 12 residues. Germline V CDR1 and CDR2: MNHNS, SASEGT. V shed 3 bases and J shed 1 base, with 3 bases lying between them.

The chain is built from TRBV5-6 and TRBJ2-7, with D perhaps TRBD2 (7 bases). Trimming removed 4 bases at V and 2 bases at J, with 16 bases between. This CDR3 region has 15 residues. CDR1 SGHDT and CDR2 YYEEEE come from the germline V gene. The CDR3 region has the DNA TGTGCCAGCAGCAGGGGGGGGACCGCCGCCTACGAGCAGTACTTC. Its translation: CASSRGGTAAYEQYF.

The V and J genes are TRBV27 and TRBJ2-7; 10 positions match TRBD1. Germline V lookup: CDR1 MNHEY, CDR2 SMNVEV (reference sequence). The CDR3 is 14 amino acids. V shed 3 bases and J 6 bases; nucleotides not matched to a gene: 5. The CDR3 DNA sequence: TGTGCCAGCAGTTTTGGGACAGGGGTGGGCGAGCAGTACTTC. Amino acids: CASSFGTGVGEQYF.

For this clone: The same CDR3 also results from other DNA sequences found in this sample. The chain combines TRBV7-9 with TRBJ2-2, with 7 bases identical to TRBD2. The CDR3 spans 14 residues. The V gene's germline CDR1 is SEHNR and CDR2 FQNEAQ (reference sequence). V lost 3 bases, J lost 6 bases, and 4 bases stayed unmatched. The DNA for the CDR3 is TGTGCCAGCAGCTTGGGGCTAGCGGCCGGGGAGCTGTTTTTT. Translating gives CASSLGLAAGELFF.

The J gene is TRBJ2-5, the V gene TRBV5-1; TRBD2 matches at 7 bases. Germline CDR1 and CDR2: SGHRS and YFSETQ. The CDR3 sequence is 14 residues long. Trimming cost V 3 bases and J 2 bases; bases outside gene matches: 4. The CDR3 spells CASSYRTRQETQYF. For the CDR3, the DNA is TGCGCCAGCAGCTATCGGACTAGACAAGAGACCCAGTACTTC. Variable domain in full (rest from reference TRBV5-1 and TRBJ2-5): KAGVTQTPRYLIKTRGQQVTLSCSPISGHRSVSWYQQTPGQGLQFLFEYFSETQRNKGNFPGRFSGRQFSNSRSEMNVSTLELGDSALYLCASSYRTRQETQYFGPGTRLLVL.

The genes are TRBV9 and TRBJ1-1; D possibly corresponds to TRBD1 (6 bases). This CDR3 contains 14 residues. V dropped 0 bases and J dropped 4 bases, with 10 bases sitting between them. The V gene's germline CDR1 is SGDLS and CDR2 YYNGEE. CDR3 sequence: CASSVVGAGTEAFF. Written as DNA, the CDR3 is TGTGCCAGCAGCGTAGTGGGGGCGGGCACTGAAGCTTTCTTT. The variable domain in full, completed from reference TRBV9 and TRBJ1-1, reads DSGVTQTPKHLITATGQRVTLRCSPRSGDLSVYWYQQSLDQGLQFLIQYYNGEERAKGNILERFSAQQFPDLHSELNLSSLELGDSALYFCASSVVGAGTEAFFGQGTRLTVV.

The V and J genes are TRBV28 and TRBJ2-1; D unclear. This CDR3 is 13 amino acids long. Germline V lookup: CDR1 MDHEN, CDR2 SYDVKM. Trimming removed 8 bases from V and 6 bases from J, with 14 bases in between. CDR3 DNA sequence: TGTGCCAGCCTGCGGCTTTCCCCCAATGAGCAGTTCTTC. Encoded protein: CASLRLSPNEQFF.

V is TRBV4-2 and J is TRBJ2-1, with a possible D match to TRBD2 (5 bases). Germline V gene data show CDR1 as LGHNA and CDR2 as YNFKEQ. This CDR3 contains 17 residues. Trimming stripped 0 bases from V and 8 bases from J, with 20 bases between. CDR3 in DNA: TGTGCCAGCAGCCAAGATCGGTCTAGCTTCAATAACGATGAGCAGTTCTTC. Protein sequence: CASSQDRSSFNNDEQFF.

This chain connects TRBV7-9 to TRBJ1-1; D call uncertain. CDR3 size: 17 residues. V lost 1 base and J lost 0, with 15 bases in between. Germline-derived CDR1 and CDR2 are SEHNR and FQNEAQ (reference sequence). CDR3 sequence (DNA): TGTGCCAGCAGCTTAGAGAAAGGCAGGCGGTTGAACACTGAAGCTTTCTTT. This translates into CASSLEKGRRLNTEAFF.

V and J are TRBV19 and TRBJ1-5; the match to TRBD1 covers 10 bases. The CDR3 contains 17 residues. The V segment lost 6 bases and the J segment 4 bases; nucleotides outside the gene matches: 12. The V gene's germline CDR1 is LNHDA and CDR2 SQIVND (reference sequence). The CDR3 here is CASSRRDRGLGNQPQHF. CDR3 coding DNA: TGTGCCAGTAGCCGGAGGGACAGGGGATTGGGGAATCAGCCCCAGCATTTT. Combining the CDR3 with reference TRBV19 and TRBJ1-5 gives the whole variable domain DGGITQSPKYLFRKEGQNVTLSCEQNLNHDAMYWYRQDPGQGLRLIYYSQIVNDFQKGDIAEGYSVSREKKESFPLTVTSAQKNPTAFYLCASSRRDRGLGNQPQHFGDGTRLSIL.

The sample holds one count of this clone. This rearrangement joins TRBV5-4 to TRBJ2-2, with 8 bases that match TRBD2. This CDR3 contains 18 residues. The germline V gene has CDR1 SGHNT and CDR2 YYREEE (reference sequence). Trimming removed 3 bases from V and 6 bases from J; junction bases left unmatched: 16. This CDR3 is CASSSPGQRETRPGELFF. Here the CDR3 DNA reads TGTGCCAGCAGCTCTCCGGGTCAGCGGGAGACCCGCCCCGGGGAGCTGTTTTTT.

The CDR3 reads CASSLNPPGTSGRNEQFF. CDR3 DNA: TGTGCCAGCAGCCTAAACCCTCCCGGGACTAGCGGGAGAAATGAGCAGTTCTTC. V gene TRBV7-3 combines with J gene TRBJ2-1; TRBD2 matches at 14 bases. Trimming took 5 bases from V and 7 from J; bases not matched to a gene: 13. The CDR3 is made up of 18 amino acids. The germline V gene has CDR1 SGHTA and CDR2 FQGTGA.

The gene calls are TRBV5-1 and TRBJ2-7, with TRBD2 as a possible D gene (6 bases). This CDR3 is built from 14 residues. Germline CDR1 and CDR2: SGHRS and YFSETQ. Between the trimmed V and J ends, which lost 3 bases and 0 bases, there was a span of 10 bases. The chain's CDR3 is CASSSVLASYEQYF. The CDR3 nucleotides are TGCGCCAGCAGCTCGGTACTAGCCTCCTACGAGCAGTACTTC.

The chain combines TRBV5-1 with TRBJ2-1, with TRBD2 as a possible D gene (6 bases). CDR1 and CDR2 (germline): SGHRS, YFSETQ. V dropped 3 bases and J dropped 6 bases, with 10 bases sitting between them. The length of the CDR3 is 13 residues. The CDR3 here is CASSSMGGNEQFF. Here the CDR3 DNA reads TGCGCCAGCAGCTCCATGGGGGGCAATGAGCAGTTCTTC.

For this clone: This sample also contains other DNA sequences that code for the same CDR3. The gene calls are TRBV5-1 and TRBJ2-1; perhaps TRBD1 as D (6 bases). The CDR3 consists of 13 residues. Trimming removed 3 bases from V and 4 bases from J, with 8 bases in between. In germline, CDR1 is SGHRS, CDR2 YFSETQ. CDR3 residues: CASSSDSYNEQFF. CDR3 DNA: TGCGCCAGCAGCTCGGACAGTTACAATGAGCAGTTCTTC.

The V and J genes are TRBV4-1 and TRBJ1-1; 10 bases line up with TRBD1. V lost 1 base, J lost 0 bases, and 20 bases stayed unmatched. Germline CDR1 reads MGHRA; CDR2 reads YSYEKL. CDR3 size: 22 residues. As DNA, the CDR3 is TGCGCCAGCAGCCAAGTGATTACCGTGGCCCCGACAGGGGGCGCCTTGAACACTGAAGCTTTCTTT. Translated: CASSQVITVAPTGGALNTEAFF.

V usage is TRBV11-3 and J usage is TRBJ1-6; D remains unclear. The V gene lost 1 base and the J gene lost 8 bases, with 9 bases spanning the gap. CDR3 length equals 14 residues. Germline-derived CDR1 and CDR2 are SGHNT and YENEEA. The CDR3 DNA is TGTGCCAGCAGCTTAGGGCCTCCCGATTCACCCCTCCACTTT. Amino acids: CASSLGPPDSPLHF.

Concerning this clone itself: This sample includes further DNA sequences coding for the same CDR3. The CDR3, as DNA: TGCAGTGCTCCGCGCAGGGATACGCAGTATTTT. Amino acids: CSAPRRDTQYF. The rearrangement links TRBV20-1 to TRBJ2-3; D gene uncertain. Trimming left V 5 bases short and J 6 bases short, with 9 bases between. The CDR3 length is 11 residues. Germline V gene data show CDR1 as DFQATT and CDR2 as SNEGSKA (reference sequence).

The chain couples TRBV27 to TRBJ2-3; 9 bases match TRBD2. CDR3 length equals 14 residues. Germline V gene data show CDR1 as MNHEY and CDR2 as SMNVEV (reference sequence). J was trimmed by 1 base and V by 6 bases; bases with no gene match: 2. The CDR3 here is CASRRGRGTDTQYF. The CDR3 nucleotides are TGTGCCAGCAGACGCGGGAGGGGCACAGATACGCAGTATTTT.

The V and J genes are TRBV2 and TRBJ1-2, with 7 bases fitting TRBD1. V shed 8 bases, J shed 7 bases, and the junction held 19 bases outside the gene matches. Germline V gene lookup returns CDR1 SNHLY and CDR2 FYNNEI. The CDR3 has 16 amino acids. As DNA, the CDR3 is TGTGCCAGCCGTCTCTCAGGGGGTTCGGTGGTCGGTGGCTACACCTTC. Encoded protein: CASRLSGGSVVGGYTF.

This chain joins TRBV6-5 and TRBJ1-5, with TRBD1 matching over 8 bases. The V gene's germline CDR1 is MNHEY and CDR2 SVGAGI. V dropped 7 bases and J dropped 4; count of bases not matched to a gene: 3. The CDR3 covers 13 residues. CDR3 in DNA: TGTGCCAGCAATAGACAGGGGAATCAGCCCCAGCATTTT. Protein product: CASNRQGNQPQHF.

In this sample, this clone turned up a few times. V is TRBV2 and J is TRBJ1-2; D is unresolved. The ends were cut back, 5 bases at V and 10 bases at J, with 14 bases in the middle. The CDR3 loop spans 12 amino acids. Germline CDR1 reads SNHLY; CDR2 reads FYNNEI. CDR3 amino acids: CASSNDVMAYTF. The CDR3 DNA is TGTGCCAGCAGTAACGACGTGATGGCCTACACCTTC.